This paragraph reports one T cell receptor beta chain. This table comes from immunoSEQ multiplex PCR, and its TCRdb copy is limited to in-frame clones, with some not included. The sample includes around 160,000 clones, 80% to 90% seen only once; the top ten take around 8%. The sample comes from a study of blood T cell repertoires in COVID-19. Germline CDR1 MNHEY, CDR2 SMNVEV (reference sequence). Trimming stripped 8 bases from V and 10 bases from J, with 15 bases between. The CDR3 is 13 amino acids. The sequenced sample was peripheral blood. The receptor comes from a woman aged 60-75 years with COVID-19, enrolled during active disease. The rearrangement links TRBV27 to TRBJ1-6; maybe TRBD1 (5 bases). DNA for the CDR3: TGTGCCAGCCCGGGGGTAAGGCAATCACCCCTCCACTTT. This translates into CASPGVRQSPLHF.